This entry lists 16 T cell receptor beta chains sequenced from one sample in a study of cytotoxic CD8 clonotypes in ibrutinib-treated CLL. Assay used: immunoSEQ multiplex PCR; TCRdb lists only in-frame clones, some missing. The table has about 69,000 clones, 80% seen once. The sample here was PBMCs, taken at disease progression, from a patient treated with ibrutinib. These TCRs come from a human donor with chronic lymphocytic leukemia.

A few counts support this clone. This sample also contains other DNA sequences that code for the same CDR3. The rearrangement uses TRBV4-1 and TRBJ1-1; the match to TRBD1 covers 7 bases. Germline CDR1 and CDR2: MGHRA and YSYEKL. With 3 bases clipped from V and 8 bases from J, the junction kept 3 bases outside the gene matches. CDR3 size: 12 residues. The CDR3 sequence is CASSQGDREAFF. The CDR3, as DNA: TGCGCCAGCAGCCAGGGGGACAGAGAAGCTTTCTTT.

A word on this clone: The sample holds other DNA sequences that translate to the same CDR3. The V call is TRBV7-9, the J call TRBJ2-7; TRBD2 is a possible D gene (6 bases). CDR1 is SEHNR, CDR2 FQNEAQ, per germline (reference sequence). V lost 0 bases, J lost 3 bases, and 6 bases lay in between. The CDR3 length is 13 residues. This CDR3 is CASSLAGGYEQYF. As DNA, the CDR3 is TGTGCCAGCAGCTTAGCGGGAGGCTACGAGCAGTACTTC.

The chain employs TRBV4-1 and TRBJ1-2; perhaps TRBD1 as D (6 bases). The germline CDR1 and CDR2 sequences are MGHRA and YSYEKL. The CDR3 totals 12 residues. The germline V and J ends were trimmed by 4 bases and 8 bases, with 11 bases remaining between them. In DNA form, the CDR3 reads TGCGCCAGCAGCCCGACAGGTTGGGGCTACACCTTC. Protein: CASSPTGWGYTF.

V is TRBV2 and J is TRBJ2-3; 7 nucleotides agree with TRBD1. This CDR3 is built from 15 residues. Germline CDR1 is SNHLY and CDR2 is FYNNEI. J was trimmed by 3 bases and V by 6 bases; bases with no gene match: 9. CDR3 in DNA: TGTGCCAGCAGATTGACAGGGTTGAGAACAGATACGCAGTATTTT. Amino acids: CASRLTGLRTDTQYF.

This clone is medium-sized (0.01 to 0.1%) by share. CDR3 residues: CASSLVTGGYEQYF. CDR3 nucleotides: TGTGCCAGCAGCTTAGTTACAGGAGGTTACGAGCAGTACTTC. V is TRBV7-8 and J is TRBJ2-7, with D perhaps given as TRBD1 or TRBD2 (5 bases each). This CDR3 region has 14 residues. Trimming removed 1 base from V and 4 bases from J, with 11 bases in between. Germline CDR1 is SGHVS and CDR2 is FQNEAQ.

The V gene is TRBV5-4, the J gene TRBJ1-2; D possibly corresponds to TRBD1 (6 bases). CDR1 and CDR2 from the germline V gene are SGHNT and YYREEE (reference sequence). The CDR3 is 14 amino acids. V shed 4 bases and J shed 2 bases, with 12 bases lying between them. The CDR3 reads CASSLIDRNYGYTF. CDR3 bases: TGTGCCAGCAGCCTCATTGACAGGAACTATGGCTACACCTTC.

Here the CDR3 reads CASTFAENTEAFF. The CDR3 region has the DNA TGTGCCAGCACGTTTGCCGAGAACACTGAAGCTTTCTTT. The gene calls are TRBV6-6 and TRBJ1-1; no firm D call. The CDR3 consists of 13 residues. Deletions cut 7 bases from V and 1 base from J, with 10 bases between. CDR1 and CDR2 from the germline V gene are MNHNY and SVGAGI (reference sequence).

This clone was picked up a small number of times. The J gene is TRBJ1-2, the V gene TRBV29-1, with 8 bases aligning to TRBD1. The germline V gene encodes CDR1 SQVTM and CDR2 ANQGSEA. The CDR3 is 12 amino acids. V lost 5 bases and J lost 9; bases outside the gene matches: 8. CDR3 loop: CSVQKTGVSYTF. The CDR3 nucleotides read TGCAGCGTTCAGAAGACAGGGGTGAGCTACACCTTC.

The CDR3 sequence is CASSLDRLDTQYF. CDR3 DNA: TGTGCCAGCAGCTTAGATCGGTTAGATACGCAGTATTTT. The V call is TRBV11-3, the J call TRBJ2-3; D unresolved. The CDR3 consists of 13 residues. V was cut by 0 bases and J by 5 bases, with 6 bases left in between. Germline assignment: CDR1 SGHNT and CDR2 YENEEA.

This clone has only one observation. The chain is built from TRBV4-1 and TRBJ2-1; no firm D call. The CDR3 extends over 13 amino acids. Germline loops: CDR1 MGHRA, CDR2 YSYEKL. The ends were cut back, 2 bases at V and 3 bases at J, with 5 bases in the middle. The CDR3 sequence: CASSQSVYNEQFF. In DNA, the CDR3 is TGCGCCAGCAGCCAATCTGTCTACAATGAGCAGTTCTTC.

The gene calls are TRBV5-1 and TRBJ2-1; D might be TRBD2 (5 bases). From germline, CDR1 is SGHRS and CDR2 YFSETQ. Trimming took 4 bases from V and 8 from J, leaving 10 bases between them. The CDR3 is 12 residues long. The CDR3 nucleotides read TGCGCCAGCAGCCTCTCGGACTATGAGCAGTTCTTC. It is translated as CASSLSDYEQFF.

CDR3 DNA sequence: TGCGCCAGCAGCTTGAAGCCGTTGGAGGGATACGAGCAGTACTTC. Translated, it gives CASSLKPLEGYEQYF. The chain has TRBV5-1 and TRBJ2-7, with a weak D call TRBD2 (6 bases). The CDR3 spans 15 residues. V lost 1 base to trimming and J lost 4 bases, with 15 bases between them. In germline, CDR1 is SGHRS, CDR2 YFSETQ.

This clone was detected once. Distinct nucleotide sequences in the sample also encode this CDR3. The V and J genes are TRBV18 and TRBJ1-3; no reliable D call. V dropped 3 bases and J dropped 0 bases, with 12 bases sitting between them. CDR1 and CDR2 from the germline V gene are KGHSH and LQKENI. The CDR3 contains 16 residues. The DNA of the CDR3 is TGTGCCAGCTCACCGTATGACACGAGCTCTGGAAACACCATATATTTT. Protein: CASSPYDTSSGNTIYF.

CDR3 DNA: TGTGCCAGCAGCTTAGTGTCAGCCCCCGGGGAGCTGTTTTTT. This codes for CASSLVSAPGELFF. The chain combines TRBV7-9 with TRBJ2-2; no clear D. The CDR3 extends over 14 amino acids. V gave up 1 base and J gave up 6 bases, with 9 bases separating them. Germline loops: CDR1 SEHNR, CDR2 FQNEAQ (reference sequence).

This clone was counted a single time. This CDR3 is also generated by other DNA sequences in the sample. The chain uses TRBV18 and TRBJ2-5; tentative D call: TRBD1 (6 bases). With 3 bases removed from V and 1 base from J, the gap between germline ends came to 6 bases. In germline, CDR1 is KGHSH, CDR2 LQKENI. CDR3 length: 13 amino acids. The DNA for the CDR3 is TGTGCCAGCTCACCGGACAGCCAAGAGACCCAGTACTTC. Translation gives CASSPDSQETQYF.

In this sample, this clone turned up once. The rearrangement joins TRBV11-2 to TRBJ2-2; no reliable D call. This CDR3 has 15 amino acids. CDR1 and CDR2 (germline): SGHAT, FQNNGV. V was pared by 2 bases and J by 0 bases, with 7 bases between. The CDR3 loop is CASSLYTANTGELFF. The CDR3 coding sequence is TGTGCCAGCAGCTTATACACAGCGAACACCGGGGAGCTGTTTTTT. Using reference TRBV11-2 and TRBJ2-2 for the parts outside the CDR3, the full variable domain is EAGVAQSPRYKIIEKRQSVAFWCNPISGHATLYWYQQILGQGPKLLIQFQNNGVVDDSQLPKDRFSAERLKGVDSTLKIQPAKLEDSAVYLCASSLYTANTGELFFGEGSRLTVL.